The 18 T cell receptor beta chains below were found in one sample sequenced in a study of long-term antiretroviral therapy in people with HIV. Investigators performed immunoSEQ version v3.0 at survey level. Clones were sequenced by immunoSEQ multiplex PCR, and TCRdb holds only the in-frame ones, with some missing. The sample contains 40,000 or so clones, 75% to 90% of which appear only once. The sequencing used unsorted PBMCs, collected just before starting antiretroviral therapy. These receptors were collected from a woman under 30 with HIV.

This clone has a handful of counts. V and J are TRBV15 and TRBJ2-7, with TRBD1 matching over 7 bases. The CDR3 spans 14 residues. V shed 6 bases and J 1 base; nucleotides not matched to a gene: 6. Per the germline V gene, CDR1 is LNHNV and CDR2 is YYDKDF (reference sequence). As DNA, the CDR3 is TGTGCCACCAGTATGACAGGGCCGTCCTACGAGCAGTACTTC. It codes for CATSMTGPSYEQYF.

The chain couples TRBV5-1 to TRBJ2-1; D gene unclear. The CDR3 runs 14 residues. The germline V and J ends were trimmed by 0 bases and 11 bases, with 15 bases remaining between them. The germline V gene encodes CDR1 SGHRS and CDR2 YFSETQ. CDR3 coding DNA: TGCGCCAGCAGCTTGGCTGGACCCCGGTTGCAGCAGTTCTTC. It translates to CASSLAGPRLQQFF.

The chain carries TRBV25-1 and TRBJ1-2; D not certain. This CDR3 spans 14 amino acids. The V end lost 1 base, the J end lost 3 bases, and 9 bases lay between the germline ends. Germline assignment: CDR1 MGHDK and CDR2 SYGVNS. CDR3 sequence reads: CASSESGRYYGYTF. As DNA, the CDR3 is TGTGCCAGCAGTGAATCCGGCCGATACTATGGCTACACCTTC.

This clone has just a few counts. The rearrangement links TRBV7-2 to TRBJ1-2; 7 nucleotides match TRBD1. CDR1 SGHTA and CDR2 FQGNSA come from the germline V gene. The V segment lost 5 bases and the J segment 8 bases; nucleotides outside the gene matches: 8. The CDR3 totals 13 residues. The CDR3, as DNA: TGTGCCAGCAGCCAAGGACAGGTTGGGGGCTACACCTTC. Translating gives CASSQGQVGGYTF. Using reference TRBV7-2 and TRBJ1-2 for the parts outside the CDR3, the full variable domain is GAGVSQSPSNKVTEKGKDVELRCDPISGHTALYWYRQSLGQGLEFLIYFQGNSAPDKSGLPSDRFSAERTGGSVSTLTIQRTQQEDSAVYLCASSQGQVGGYTFGSGTRLTVV.

V and J are TRBV5-1 and TRBJ1-4; 10 bases match TRBD1. V gave up 4 bases and J gave up 8 bases; unmatched junction bases: 8. The CDR3 runs to 15 residues. In germline, CDR1 is SGHRS, CDR2 YFSETQ. CDR3 in DNA: TGCGCCAGCAGCATGGAGACAGGGGGCGCGGAAAAACTGTTTTTT. As protein: CASSMETGGAEKLFF. The variable domain in full, with the rest retrieved from reference TRBV5-1 and TRBJ1-4, is KAGVTQTPRYLIKTRGQQVTLSCSPISGHRSVSWYQQTPGQGLQFLFEYFSETQRNKGNFPGRFSGRQFSNSRSEMNVSTLELGDSALYLCASSMETGGAEKLFFGSGTQLSVL.

V usage is TRBV10-3 and J usage is TRBJ2-1, with D possibly called TRBD1 or TRBD2 (5 bases each). Trimming cost V 3 bases and J 7 bases, with 22 bases left between them. The CDR3 totals 17 residues. Looked up from germline, CDR1 is ENHRY and CDR2 is SYGVKD. The CDR3 sequence: CAISDRLGDARRNEQFF. The CDR3 DNA reads TGTGCCATCAGTGATAGATTGGGGGACGCCCGAAGGAATGAGCAGTTCTTC.

The chain carries TRBV7-2 and TRBJ1-6, with 9 bases that match TRBD1. The CDR3 is 14 amino acids. V gave up 5 bases and J gave up 10 bases; unmatched junction bases: 6. From germline, CDR1 is SGHTA and CDR2 FQGNSA. This CDR3 reads CASSPGQGGSPLHF. CDR3 coding DNA: TGTGCCAGCAGCCCGGGACAGGGAGGATCACCCCTCCACTTT.

The chain recombines TRBV6-5 with TRBJ1-2; D remains ambiguous. Looked up from germline, CDR1 is MNHEY and CDR2 is SVGAGI. V was clipped by 0 bases and J by 4 bases, with 9 bases between them. The CDR3 extends over 14 amino acids. CDR3 sequence reads: CASSYSTEVYGYTF. CDR3 sequence (DNA): TGTGCCAGCAGTTACTCGACGGAGGTCTATGGCTACACCTTC.

This clone was found a few times. This sequence joins TRBV7-8 and TRBJ2-3; tentative D call: TRBD2 (5 bases). Germline CDR1 reads SGHVS; CDR2 reads FQNEAQ. The V end was cut by 0 bases, the J end by 8 bases, with 6 bases between. There are 12 residues in the CDR3. The CDR3 protein is CASSLAGGTQYF. In DNA form, the CDR3 reads TGTGCCAGCAGCTTAGCAGGAGGTACGCAGTATTTT.

The V gene is TRBV4-1, the J gene TRBJ1-2, with 8 bases identical to TRBD1. CDR1 and CDR2 (germline): MGHRA, YSYEKL. The CDR3 is 15 amino acids. With V trimmed by 4 bases and J by 5 bases, 9 bases remained unmatched. CDR3 loop: CASSPEQGANYGYTF. The CDR3 DNA is TGCGCCAGCAGCCCGGAGCAGGGGGCGAATTATGGCTACACCTTC.

The chain has TRBV9 and TRBJ2-7, with D perhaps matching TRBD2 (5 bases). V dropped 0 bases and J dropped 3 bases, with 13 bases sitting between them. The CDR3 is 15 amino acids. Germline V gives CDR1 SGDLS, CDR2 YYNGEE. CDR3 in DNA: TGTGCCAGCAGCGTAGAAGAGGGTGGATTCTACGAGCAGTACTTC. It is translated as CASSVEEGGFYEQYF.

The J gene is TRBJ2-3, the V gene TRBV28; 7 bases map to TRBD2. With 5 bases clipped from V and 5 bases from J, the junction kept 13 bases outside the gene matches. Germline-derived CDR1 and CDR2 are MDHEN and SYDVKM. CDR3 length: 16 residues. The chain's CDR3 is CASSPLAGAPQDTQYF. The CDR3 DNA reads as TGTGCCAGCAGTCCCCTGGCGGGAGCCCCCCAAGATACGCAGTATTTT.

V usage is TRBV28 and J usage is TRBJ1-4; possibly TRBD1 for D (5 bases). Per germline, CDR1 MDHEN and CDR2 SYDVKM. The CDR3 is made up of 15 amino acids. The V end was cut by 3 bases, the J end by 8 bases, with 16 bases between. The chain's CDR3 is CASSFEDIGREKLFF. The CDR3 DNA follows: TGTGCCAGCAGTTTCGAGGACATCGGGAGAGAAAAACTGTTTTTT.

The CDR3 loop is CASSSGGGGELFF. For the CDR3, the DNA is TGTGCCAGCAGTTCGGGTGGGGGCGGGGAGCTGTTTTTT. V and J are TRBV27 and TRBJ2-2; D might be TRBD1 or TRBD2, each matching 5 bases. The germline V gene encodes CDR1 MNHEY and CDR2 SMNVEV (reference sequence). The CDR3 totals 13 residues. V was shortened by 4 bases and J by 7 bases, with 10 bases between the two germline ends.

This sequence joins TRBV9 and TRBJ1-5, with 8 bases that match TRBD1. The length of the CDR3 is 14 residues. The V segment lost 0 bases and the J segment 7 bases; nucleotides outside the gene matches: 3. Germline V gives CDR1 SGDLS, CDR2 YYNGEE. CDR3 in amino acids: CASSVGTGSQPQHF. The CDR3 DNA reads as TGTGCCAGCAGCGTAGGGACAGGGAGCCAGCCCCAGCATTTT.

The chain is built from TRBV27 and TRBJ1-1, with D perhaps TRBD1 (5 bases). The germline gives CDR1 MNHEY, CDR2 SMNVEV (reference sequence). The CDR3 has 14 amino acids. Trimming took off 0 bases at V and 8 bases at J, with 13 bases between the two ends. Here the CDR3 reads CASSLSRDAREAFF. The CDR3, as DNA: TGTGCCAGCAGTTTATCCCGGGACGCCCGGGAAGCTTTCTTT.

The chain recombines TRBV28 with TRBJ2-1, with D unclear. CDR3 size: 12 residues. V lost 1 base and J 9 bases, leaving 7 bases between the germline ends. Germline V gene data show CDR1 as MDHEN and CDR2 as SYDVKM. CDR3 in amino acids: CASSLSPFEQFF. CDR3 DNA: TGTGCCAGCAGTTTATCGCCTTTTGAGCAGTTCTTC.

V usage is TRBV28 and J usage is TRBJ1-4; weak D call: TRBD1 (5 bases). The CDR3 has 14 residues. V was clipped by 5 bases and J by 3 bases, with 10 bases between them. In germline, CDR1 is MDHEN, CDR2 SYDVKM. The CDR3 nucleotides are TGTGCCAGCAGTAAGGACAATGCTAATGAAAAACTGTTTTTT. Protein product: CASSKDNANEKLFF.